Listed below are T cell receptor beta chains from one sample, sequenced in a study of CD8 T cells in Susac syndrome. Using its own MiXCR run on the immunoSEQ multiplex PCR reads, TCRdb lists one record per CDR3 protein. The data show over 150,000 distinct CDR3 sequences, around 95% seen once. Sequencing used CD4+ T cells from PBMCs. All receptors derive from a human donor with Susac syndrome. CDR3s include the opening cysteine and the closing phenylalanine or tryptophan. A D gene is named only where the DNA matches it firmly. Expanded clones get a size class; other rows say once, few or many, or leave the size out.

abundance | j_gene | d_gene | v_gene | CDR3nt | CDR3aa
NA | TRBJ1-2 | NA | TRBV24-1 | TGTGCCACCAGTGATGAAGGGTTCTATGGCTACACCTTC | CATSDEGFYGYTF
NA | TRBJ2-7 | NA | TRBV2 | TGTGCCAGCAGTGAGCTCCGGGACACATACTACGAGCAGTACTTC | CASSELRDTYYEQYF
NA | TRBJ1-3 | TRBD1 | TRBV9 | TGTGCCAGCAGCGAGGGACAGGGTTTTGGAAACACCATATATTTT | CASSEGQGFGNTIYF
NA | TRBJ2-1 | NA | TRBV5-1 | TGCGCCAGCAGCTTGGGCCGAAATTCCTACAATGAGCAGTTCTTC | CASSLGRNSYNEQFF
NA | TRBJ2-3 | NA | TRBV7-2 | TGTGCCAGCAGCTTAGGGGCGGTGGGCCAAGATACGCAGTATTTT | CASSLGAVGQDTQYF
NA | TRBJ1-2 | NA | TRBV3-1 | TGTGCCAGCAGACTACAGGGAGGAGGCTATGGCTACACCTTC | CASRLQGGGYGYTF
NA | TRBJ2-5 | NA | TRBV20-1 | TGCAGTGCCAGACACCCCCAAGAGACCCAGTACTTC | CSARHPQETQYF
NA | TRBJ2-5 | TRBD2 | TRBV29-1 | TGCAGCGGACTAGCGGGGGGGGAGACCCAGTACTTC | CSGLAGGETQYF
NA | TRBJ2-2 | TRBD2 | TRBV14 | TGTGCCAGCAGCCAAGACCGACTAGCGCCGAACACCGGGGAGCTGTTTTTT | CASSQDRLAPNTGELFF
NA | TRBJ1-2 | TRBD1 | TRBV14 | TGTGCCAGCAGCCGCACCGGACAGGCTATTGGGGCCGTCGGCTACACCTTC | CASSRTGQAIGAVGYTF
NA | TRBJ1-1 | NA | TRBV20-1 | TGCAGTGCTAGGACGGTAATTGGAAACACTGAAGCTTTCTTT | CSARTVIGNTEAFF
NA | TRBJ1-2 | NA | TRBV28 | TGTGCCAGCAGTTCGGAGAGTGACTTTAGCGCCCTGGATGGCTACACCTTC | CASSSESDFSALDGYTF
NA | TRBJ2-3 | NA | TRBV2 | TGTGCCAGCGACGGACAGCTGGGAGATACGCAGTATTTT | CASDGQLGDTQYF
NA | TRBJ1-3 | NA | TRBV5-6 | TGTGCCAGCAGCCGTGACAGAGACCTCGGAAACACCATATATTTT | CASSRDRDLGNTIYF
NA | TRBJ1-4 | NA | TRBV4-3 | TGCGCCAGCAGCCAAGAGCGGGACACCGTAGAACTGTTTTTT | CASSQERDTVELFF
NA | TRBJ2-7 | TRBD2 | TRBV4-2 | TGTGCCAGCAGCCAAGGTTCTAGCGGTGAGCAGTACTTC | CASSQGSSGEQYF
NA | TRBJ2-3 | NA | TRBV5-1 | TGCGCCAGCAGCGACCTAGATACGCAGTATTTT | CASSDLDTQYF
NA | TRBJ1-2 | NA | TRBV7-9 | TGTGCCAGCAGCTTAGTTTCAGGAGCGGGCGGCTACACCTTC | CASSLVSGAGGYTF
NA | TRBJ1-3 | NA | TRBV28 | TGTGCCAGCACCACTTCTGGGAGGGGAAACACCATATATTTT | CASTTSGRGNTIYF
NA | TRBJ2-1 | TRBD2 | TRBV3-1 | TGTGCCAGCAGATCGACTAGCGGGGTTTTCAATGAGCAGTTCTTC | CASRSTSGVFNEQFF
NA | TRBJ2-1 | NA | TRBV5-1 | TGCGCCCACAGGCCGGGGAATGAGCAGTTCTTC | CAHRPGNEQFF
NA | TRBJ2-1 | TRBD2 | TRBV20-1 | TGCAGTGCTAGAGTCCTAGCGGGGGCGAAGCAGTTCTTC | CSARVLAGAKQFF
NA | TRBJ2-6 | NA | TRBV7-9 | TGTGCCAGCAGCTTAGCCAGCTCTGGGGCCAACGTCCTGACTTTC | CASSLASSGANVLTF
NA | TRBJ2-2 | TRBD1 | TRBV29-1 | TGCAGCGTTGGGGGGACAGGGCACACCGGGGAGCTGTTTTTT | CSVGGTGHTGELFF
NA | TRBJ2-5 | NA | TRBV4-3 | TGCGCCAGCAGCCAAGATCAAGTCAGGGGAGAGACCCAGTACTTC | CASSQDQVRGETQYF
NA | TRBJ2-1 | NA | TRBV29-1 | TGCAGCGTTGAAAGGCAGGGTACCTACAATGAGCAGTTCTTC | CSVERQGTYNEQFF
NA | TRBJ1-1 | TRBD1 | TRBV18 | TGTGCCAGCTCACCTAACGGACAGGTCTTTGAAGCTTTCTTT | CASSPNGQVFEAFF
NA | TRBJ2-3 | TRBD1 | TRBV29-1 | TGCAGCGTTGAAGCAGGGGGCGTCACGACTAGTCCGCAGTATTTT | CSVEAGGVTTSPQYF
once | TRBJ2-3 | NA | TRBV30 | TGTGCCTGGCGAAGCGGCCTTACAGATACGCAGTATTTT | CAWRSGLTDTQYF
once | TRBJ2-3 | NA | TRBV29-1 | TGCAGCGCTAGGGACATCCGGGGACACACAGATACGCAGTATTTT | CSARDIRGHTDTQYF
NA | TRBJ2-3 | NA | TRBV12-3/TRBV12-4 | TGTGCCAGCAGTGACCAAATGCTAGATACGCAGTATTTT | CASSDQMLDTQYF
NA | TRBJ1-5 | NA | TRBV7-9 | TGTGCCAGCACCCAGGACGATCAGCCCCAGCATTTT | CASTQDDQPQHF
NA | TRBJ2-6 | NA | TRBV5-6 | TGTGCCAGCAGCTTGGCGGGTGGGGCCAACGTCCTGACTTTC | CASSLAGGANVLTF
NA | TRBJ1-2 | NA | TRBV29-1 | TGCAGCGTTGTTTATCAGGGACTCTCTGGCTACACCTTC | CSVVYQGLSGYTF
NA | TRBJ2-7 | TRBD2 | TRBV7-2 | TGTGCCAGCAGCTTAACGGGAGGCACCTACGAGCAGTACTTC | CASSLTGGTYEQYF
once | TRBJ1-5 | NA | TRBV2 | TGTGCCAGCAGCGCCACTGAGGGCTGGGTGGCTCCTCAGCCCCAGCATTTT | CASSATEGWVAPQPQHF
NA | TRBJ2-1 | TRBD2 | TRBV7-9 | TGTGCCAGCAGCTTCTCAGCGGGAGACCTTAGGGATGAGCAGTTCTTC | CASSFSAGDLRDEQFF
NA | TRBJ1-4 | NA | TRBV7-9 | TGTGCCAGCACCACTGCGGGGGGGGCGGATGAAAAACTGTTTTTT | CASTTAGGADEKLFF
NA | TRBJ2-1 | NA | TRBV21-1 | TGTGCCAGCAGCAAATGGATCGGGGAGTTCTTC | CASSKWIGEFF
NA | TRBJ2-1 | NA | TRBV27 | TGTGCCAGCAGGCCGGACACATACAATGAGCAGTTCTTC | CASRPDTYNEQFF
NA | TRBJ2-2 | TRBD1 | TRBV30 | TGTGCCTGGAGGGGCGACAGGGGGCATAACGGGGAGCTGTTTTTT | CAWRGDRGHNGELFF
NA | TRBJ1-5 | NA | TRBV15 | TGTGCCACCAGCAGAGAACCGGGGGCTGGTCAGCCCCAGCATTTT | CATSREPGAGQPQHF
NA | TRBJ2-7 | TRBD2 | TRBV20-1 | TGCAGTGCTAGCCGGGCTAGCGGGACCTACGAGCAGTACTTC | CSASRASGTYEQYF
NA | TRBJ2-5 | NA | TRBV20-1 | TGCAGTGCTTCCGGGCCTTCAGAGACCCAGTACTTC | CSASGPSETQYF
NA | TRBJ2-1 | TRBD1 | TRBV6-5 | TGTGCCAGCAGACCGGACAGGGCTCCCTCCAATGAGCAGTTCTTC | CASRPDRAPSNEQFF
NA | TRBJ2-3 | NA | TRBV7-3 | TGTGCCAGCAGCCGCGATGGTATCCGCACAGATACGCAGTATTTT | CASSRDGIRTDTQYF
once | TRBJ1-4 | TRBD1 | TRBV4-3 | TGCGCCAGCAGCCAGAGTCGGGACAGAGGGGAAAAACTGTTTTTT | CASSQSRDRGEKLFF
NA | TRBJ1-5 | TRBD1 | TRBV7-2 | TGTGCCAGCAGCAACCGACAGGGTGATCAGCCCCAGCATTTT | CASSNRQGDQPQHF
NA | TRBJ1-4 | NA | TRBV29-1 | TGCAGCGTGGACGAGGGGGAAAAACTGTTTTTT | CSVDEGEKLFF
NA | TRBJ1-6 | NA | TRBV4-2 | TGTGCCAGCAGCCAAGACAGGGCGCGTTCACCCCTCCACTTT | CASSQDRARSPLHF
NA | TRBJ2-5 | TRBD1 | TRBV29-1 | TGCAGCGTTACCGGGACAGGGGGTTCAGAGACCCAGTACTTC | CSVTGTGGSETQYF
NA | TRBJ2-2 | NA | TRBV19 | TGTGCCACCCAAGACAGTAATTCGCCCGGGGAGCTGTTTTTT | CATQDSNSPGELFF
NA | TRBJ2-6 | NA | TRBV3-1 | TGTGCCAGCAGGGGCGCTGGGGCCAACGTCCTGACTTTC | CASRGAGANVLTF
NA | TRBJ2-1 | TRBD2 | TRBV10-3 | TGTGCCATCAGTGAGAGGGGAGCGGGATATGAGCAGTTCTTC | CAISERGAGYEQFF
NA | TRBJ2-2 | NA | TRBV12-3/TRBV12-4 | TGTGCCAGCACCTCAGGTGGGGGGCCCACCGGGGAGCTGTTTTTT | CASTSGGGPTGELFF
NA | TRBJ2-3 | NA | TRBV5-1 | TGCGCCAGCAGCGAGGACGCAGATACGCAGTATTTT | CASSEDADTQYF
NA | TRBJ2-5 | TRBD2 | TRBV29-1 | TGTGGGGGGGGCCAAGAGACCCAGTACTTC | CGGGQETQYF
NA | TRBJ2-7 | NA | TRBV28 | TGTGCCAGCAGTTTTCAGGGGGGACTAGTTACCGCCTACGAGCAGTACTTC | CASSFQGGLVTAYEQYF
NA | TRBJ2-7 | NA | TRBV30 | TGTGCCTGGAGTGATCGGGACGAGCAGTACTTC | CAWSDRDEQYF